Listed here are 24 T cell receptor beta chains from one sample, sequenced in a study of CXCR3-negative and CXCR3-positive naive CD8 T cells (dated by TCRdb to between 2018 and 2021). Reads for this sample came from a NextSeq 550. The Human TCR Profiling Kit (MiLaboratory) was used to make UMI-labeled 5' RACE TRB cDNA libraries. Each CDR3 protein sequence appears as one entry after TCRdb reprocessed the reads, and no DNA is included. The table held for this sample gives approximately 53,000 distinct CDR3 sequences. Together, the top ten hold about a quarter of the sample. The sample taken for sequencing was memory CD8+ T cells from blood. The intended sense of this specimen's cell subset or site label: conventional CD8+ memory T cells (TMEM), sorted as controls. The origin of the receptors is a human donor in good health. Some clones in this sample may be carry-over from other donors' samples.

The chain links TRBV7-2 to TRBJ2-1. Per germline, CDR1 SGHTA and CDR2 FQGNSA. CDR3 length equals 13 residues. The chain's CDR3 is CASSVYASNEQFF.

The chain is built from TRBV7-9 and TRBJ2-7; TCRdb's D gene call, TRBD2, goes unchecked for lack of DNA. The CDR3 length is 15 residues. Per germline, CDR1 SEHNR and CDR2 FQNEAQ (reference sequence). The chain's CDR3 is CASSVTSGLSYEQYF. Based on the CDR3 plus reference TRBV7-9 and TRBJ2-7, the full variable domain is DTGVSQNPRHKITKRGQNVTFRCDPISEHNRLYWYRQTLGQGPEFLTYFQNEAQLEKSRLLSDRFSAERPKGSFSTLEIQRTEQGDSAMYLCASSVTSGLSYEQYFGPGTRLTVT.

This rearrangement joins TRBV27 to TRBJ1-5. The CDR3 is made up of 17 amino acids. Germline loops: CDR1 MNHEY, CDR2 SMNVEV (reference sequence). The CDR3 sequence: CASSSYSPSYSNQPQHF.

V is TRBV20-1 and J is TRBJ2-1; TCRdb lists TRBD1, though no DNA is available to test this call. The germline gives CDR1 DFQATT, CDR2 SNEGSKA (reference sequence). The CDR3 is made up of 15 amino acids. CDR3 protein: CSARDVAGELNEQFF.

V and J are TRBV13 and TRBJ2-2; the D call from TCRdb, TRBD1, cannot be confirmed without DNA. The CDR3 runs 17 residues. CDR1 is PRHDT and CDR2 is FYEKMQ in the germline V gene (reference sequence). Here the CDR3 reads CASSLEGGASDTGELFF.

CDR3 sequence: CSVEREGSDTQYF. The chain links TRBV29-1 to TRBJ2-3; as DNA is missing, the TRBD2 call by TCRdb cannot be tested. The CDR3 runs to 13 residues. Germline assignment: CDR1 SQVTM and CDR2 ANQGSEA.

The rearrangement links TRBV20-1 to TRBJ2-7; checking the TCRdb D call of TRBD2 is not possible without DNA. The CDR3 is 15 residues long. The V gene's germline CDR1 is DFQATT and CDR2 SNEGSKA (reference sequence). The CDR3 loop reads CSARDELAGDNEQYF.

The chain employs TRBV29-1 and TRBJ2-7. Germline-derived CDR1 and CDR2 are SQVTM and ANQGSEA. This CDR3 region has 14 residues. The CDR3 reads CSVESARTGYEQYF.

V and J are TRBV7-3 and TRBJ2-2; TCRdb's assignment of TRBD2 cannot be checked, as there is no DNA. The CDR3 runs to 15 residues. Germline V gene lookup returns CDR1 SGHTA and CDR2 FQGTGA. CDR3 residues: CASSSSGDWSGELFF.

This sequence joins TRBV29-1 and TRBJ1-2; TCRdb's D gene call, TRBD1, goes unchecked for lack of DNA. CDR3 length: 12 residues. Germline V lookup: CDR1 SQVTM, CDR2 ANQGSEA. This CDR3 is CSADLGPAGYTF. The full variable domain, in which reference TRBV29-1 and TRBJ1-2 provide the parts outside the CDR3, is SAVISQKPSRDICQRGTSLTIQCQVDSQVTMMFWYRQQPGQSLTLIATANQGSEATYESGFVIDKFPISRPNLTFSTLTVSNMSPEDSSIYLCSADLGPAGYTFGSGTRLTVV.

The chain uses TRBV6-4 and TRBJ2-1. This CDR3 is built from 15 residues. Germline CDR1 is MRHNA and CDR2 is SNTAGT. The chain's CDR3 is CASSDRFDPHNEQFF.

The genes are TRBV29-1 and TRBJ1-1; TCRdb reports TRBD1, a call that lacks DNA to check it against. CDR1 is SQVTM, CDR2 ANQGSEA, per germline. This CDR3 contains 12 residues. The CDR3 protein is CSVDQGETEAFF.

The V and J genes are TRBV11-2 and TRBJ2-1. The CDR3 runs 11 residues. Per the germline V gene, CDR1 is SGHAT and CDR2 is FQNNGV. The CDR3: CASSLGHEQFF.

This rearrangement joins TRBV27 to TRBJ1-2; TCRdb calls TRBD1, which cannot be checked without DNA. CDR1 is MNHEY, CDR2 SMNVEV, per germline (reference sequence). This CDR3 has 16 residues. CDR3 protein: CASSLGTGGPAGGYTF.

The V gene is TRBV6-5, the J gene TRBJ2-5. CDR1 is MNHEY, CDR2 SVGAGI, per germline. The length of the CDR3 is 15 residues. CDR3 region: CASSYFSGTEETQYF.

The V gene is TRBV15, the J gene TRBJ1-1; without DNA, the TCRdb call of TRBD1 cannot be checked. CDR3 length: 13 amino acids. Germline V gene data show CDR1 as LNHNV and CDR2 as YYDKDF (reference sequence). CDR3 residues: CATGRPGHTEAFF. Based on the CDR3 plus reference TRBV15 and TRBJ1-1, the full variable domain is DAMVIQNPRYQVTQFGKPVTLSCSQTLNHNVMYWYQQKSSQAPKLLFHYYDKDFNNEADTPDNFQSRRPNTSFCFLDIRSPGLGDTAMYLCATGRPGHTEAFFGQGTRLTVV.

This chain joins TRBV30 and TRBJ2-3; TCRdb returns TRBD2, unconfirmable since there is no DNA. Germline V gene data show CDR1 as GTSNPN and CDR2 as SVGIG (reference sequence). The CDR3 loop spans 16 amino acids. The chain's CDR3 is CALTSGRAPSTDTQYF.

The gene calls are TRBV28 and TRBJ1-1; TCRdb names TRBD1, which stays unverified in the absence of DNA. Per germline, CDR1 MDHEN and CDR2 SYDVKM. The CDR3 sequence is 12 residues long. CDR3 amino acids: CASSLRDREAFF.

This chain connects TRBV20-1 to TRBJ2-5. This CDR3 has 14 residues. Germline lookup yields CDR1 DFQATT and CDR2 SNEGSKA (reference sequence). The CDR3 here is CSAPQVDPRETQYF.

J is TRBJ2-5 and V is TRBV20-1; absent DNA, TCRdb's TRBD1 call cannot be checked. CDR1 DFQATT and CDR2 SNEGSKA come from the germline V gene (reference sequence). CDR3 length: 13 residues. CDR3 amino acids: CSASRTEQETQYF.

This rearrangement joins TRBV27 to TRBJ2-7; absent DNA, TCRdb's TRBD2 call cannot be checked. The CDR3 consists of 15 residues. CDR1 is MNHEY, CDR2 SMNVEV, per germline (reference sequence). CDR3 residues: CASSLDGGAYYEQYF.

This CDR3 is CASSQDRGRIQETQYF. The rearrangement uses TRBV4-3 and TRBJ2-5. This CDR3 spans 16 amino acids. Germline loops: CDR1 LGHNA, CDR2 YSLEER.

This rearrangement joins TRBV29-1 to TRBJ2-3. The CDR3 has 12 residues. The germline V gene has CDR1 SQVTM and CDR2 ANQGSEA. This chain's CDR3 is CSVADFTDTQYF.

This chain links TRBV12-3 or TRBV12-4 with TRBJ2-3; absent DNA, TCRdb's TRBD2 call cannot be checked. There are 19 residues in the CDR3. The CDR3 is CASSFGVGRREGLGDTQYF.